Described below is a single T cell receptor (beta chain) sequence and its context. Its antigen remains unknown. This sample was included in a study of cytomegalovirus exposure and HLA in healthy donors. V lost 3 bases, J lost 2 bases, and 3 bases stayed unmatched. CDR3 size: 16 residues. Germline-derived CDR1 and CDR2 are SGHRS and YFSETQ. PCR employed 60 Vbeta and 13 Jbeta primers. Assay used: immunoSEQ multiplex PCR; TCRdb lists only in-frame clones, some missing. This table lists tens of thousands of clones. General study findings and limits: Among the sequence variants, a highly shared cluster was likely an artifact of sequencing.

The sequence came from a woman aged 55-75 years in good health and CMV-seropositive. The chain combines TRBV5-1 with TRBJ2-1; TRBD2 matches 12 bases. Sample: PBMCs. The CDR3 nucleotides read TGCGCCAGCAGCTCGTGGACTAGCGGGGCCTACAATGAGCAGTTCTTC. Translation gives CASSSWTSGAYNEQFF.